The rows below give T cell receptor beta chains drawn from one sample of a study of identifying expanded T cells in peripheral blood. Sequencing was performed with immunoSEQ multiplex PCR; in TCRdb, only in-frame clones are kept and a portion is missing. This sample yields approximately 100,000 clones, of which about 85% are seen a single time; 7.5% to 9.5% belongs to the top ten. The sequencing sample was made of blood. All receptors derive from a person between 18 and 75 years old in good health. CDR3s include the opening cysteine and the closing phenylalanine or tryptophan. A D gene is named only where the DNA matches it firmly. Where a row states a size, it is once, few, many or the class of an expanded clone; other rows omit it.

d_call,j_call,clone_size,v_call,cdr3_nt,cdr3_aa
.,TRBJ2-2,.,TRBV10-3,TGTGCCATCAGTGCGGGAGCGGTCAACACCGGGGAGCTGTTTTTT,CAISAGAVNTGELFF
TRBD2,TRBJ2-3,.,TRBV7-3,TGTGCCAGCAGCCCGCGACTAGCGGGAGGGGGGGTAGATACGCAGTATTTT,CASSPRLAGGGVDTQYF
TRBD2,TRBJ2-1,.,TRBV7-2,TGTGCCAGCAGTTCGGGACTAGGATATTCAACTGAGCAGTTCTTC,CASSSGLGYSTEQFF
TRBD2,TRBJ2-2,.,TRBV19,TGTGCCAGTAGTATGACAGCGGGAGCTAGAGGGGAGCTGTTTTTT,CASSMTAGARGELFF
.,TRBJ2-5,.,TRBV27,TGTGCCAGCAGGACTGGTGCTGCGCTTAATCAAGAGACCCAGTACTTC,CASRTGAALNQETQYF
.,TRBJ2-2,once,TRBV30,TGTGCCTGGAGGGGGCCGGACACCGGGGAGCTGTTTTTT,CAWRGPDTGELFF
.,TRBJ2-2,.,TRBV7-3,TGTGCCAGCAGCGAACGGGACAAGAACACCGGGGAGCTGTTTTTT,CASSERDKNTGELFF
.,TRBJ2-7,.,TRBV28,TGTGCCAGCAGTTCATCCGAACAAGTCATTGGCGAGCAGTACTTC,CASSSSEQVIGEQYF
.,TRBJ1-1,.,TRBV29-1,TGCAGCGTACCGACAGGAGGATATTCTGGTGAAGCTTTCTTT,CSVPTGGYSGEAFF
TRBD2,TRBJ2-1,.,TRBV6-5,TGTGCCAGCAGTTACGGTGCTAGCGGGAGAAGGGATGAGCAGTTCTTC,CASSYGASGRRDEQFF
TRBD1,TRBJ2-7,.,TRBV7-9,TGTGCCAGCAGCTTATACGGGACAGGGTCCTACGAGCAGTACTTC,CASSLYGTGSYEQYF
.,TRBJ1-4,.,TRBV7-7,TGTGCCAGCAGCAGAAAGATCGGGGAAAAACTGTTTTTT,CASSRKIGEKLFF
.,TRBJ2-7,few,TRBV18,TGTGCCAGCTCACCACAAGCGGGCTACGAGCAGTACTTC,CASSPQAGYEQYF
.,TRBJ1-5,.,TRBV30,TGTGCCTGGAGTGGACAGAGCAATCAGCCCCAGCATTTT,CAWSGQSNQPQHF
.,TRBJ2-7,.,TRBV5-4,TGTGCCAGCAGCTTGGCCCAAGAGACAGGCGGCCTCGACGAGCAGTACTTC,CASSLAQETGGLDEQYF
TRBD2,TRBJ2-5,.,TRBV4-1,TGCGCCAGCAGCCAAGAAGCGGGAAGGGAGACCCAGTACTTC,CASSQEAGRETQYF
.,TRBJ1-2,.,TRBV2,TGTGCCAGCCGTCAGGACCTTAACTATGGCTACACCTTC,CASRQDLNYGYTF
TRBD1,TRBJ1-2,.,TRBV11-2,TGTGCCAGCAGCTCGGGACAGTTGTATGGCTACACCTTC,CASSSGQLYGYTF
.,TRBJ2-7,.,TRBV11-2,TGTGCCAGCAGTTTCAAGCTCTCCTCGCTCGAGCAGTACTTC,CASSFKLSSLEQYF
TRBD1,TRBJ2-7,.,TRBV7-2,TGTGCCAGCAGCTTAGGGACAGGGACGAACTACGAGCAGTACTTC,CASSLGTGTNYEQYF
.,TRBJ2-6,.,TRBV7-8,TGTGCCAGCAGCGTAGAGCGCAGGGGAGTCCTGACTTTC,CASSVERRGVLTF
.,TRBJ1-2,once,TRBV6-6,TGTGCCAGCAGTTACGACCCGAGGACCTATGGCTACACCTTC,CASSYDPRTYGYTF
TRBD2,TRBJ2-1,once,TRBV4-2,TGTGCCAGCAGCCAAGAGGCGACCGGGACTAGTTATTACAATGAGCAGTTCTTC,CASSQEATGTSYYNEQFF
.,TRBJ1-3,.,TRBV6-5,TGTGCCAGCAGCGAACTAGGCGGGGGAAACACCATATATTTT,CASSELGGGNTIYF
.,TRBJ1-2,.,TRBV25-1,TGTGCCAGCAGTGAATGGGGGGAGGGTAGCGGCTACACCTTC,CASSEWGEGSGYTF
.,TRBJ1-5,once,TRBV4-1,TGCGCCAGCAGCCAAGTGCCCCCAAGTGAGGCTCCCAATCAGCCCCAGCATTTT,CASSQVPPSEAPNQPQHF
.,TRBJ1-1,.,TRBV5-6,TGTGCCAGCAGCTTTTCGGGGGATACCACTGAAGCTTTCTTT,CASSFSGDTTEAFF
TRBD2,TRBJ2-3,.,TRBV9,TGTGCCAGCAGCGTTGGGGAGGGCGGCACAGATACGCAGTATTTT,CASSVGEGGTDTQYF
.,TRBJ2-2,.,TRBV18,TGTGCCAGCTCAGGGCAGCAGAACACCGGGGAGCTGTTTTTT,CASSGQQNTGELFF